Presented here are 21 T cell receptor beta chains from one specimen sequenced in a study of shared clonotypes between healthy human individuals (dated by TCRdb to the early 2020s). The library was made by the immunoSEQ multiplex PCR assay. TCRdb provides this immuneACCESS table in a form limited to in-frame rearrangements. Some clones are lacking; in checked studies, under half of them reflect an unresolved V gene, and why the rest are absent is not known. The sample records more than 900,000 clones, around 82% of which are singletons. The ten largest clonotypes hold 0.5% to 0.65% of the sample. Sequencing was done on a sample of memory CD4+ T cells from PBMCs. The sample's cell subset or site label, decoded: CD45RA-negative fraction. The receptor source for this set is a man between 18 and 35 years old in good health. Some clones in this sample may be carry-over from other donors' samples.

This clone was seen only a few times. The rearrangement links TRBV11-1 to TRBJ2-1, with D hard to call. CDR1 and CDR2 from the germline V gene are SGHAT and FQDESV (reference sequence). Trimming removed 1 base at V and 9 bases at J, with 13 bases between. The CDR3 contains 14 residues. The CDR3 sequence is CASSLGPTLGEQFF. CDR3 coding DNA: TGTGCCAGCAGCTTAGGGCCCACTCTCGGTGAGCAGTTCTTC.

V gene TRBV2 combines with J gene TRBJ1-1, with 8 bases lining up with TRBD1. The junction had 11 bases not matched to a gene; V was cut back by 8 bases and J by 3 bases. The CDR3 totals 15 residues. Germline V CDR1 and CDR2: SNHLY, FYNNEI. CDR3 sequence reads: CASGNGQGGHTEAFF. The CDR3 DNA is TGTGCCAGCGGAAACGGACAGGGAGGCCACACTGAAGCTTTCTTT.

The chain has TRBV10-1 and TRBJ2-7; perhaps D is TRBD1 or TRBD2 (6 bases each). V dropped 11 bases and J dropped 4 bases, with 27 bases sitting between them. The CDR3 is 16 residues long. Germline loops: CDR1 WNHNN, CDR2 SYGVQD (reference sequence). This CDR3 is CAGKRCIGGPGYEQYF. CDR3 sequence (DNA): TGCGCCGGCAAAAGGTGTATTGGGGGGCCAGGGTACGAGCAGTACTTC.

This chain links TRBV5-6 with TRBJ1-4, with 12 nucleotides matching TRBD1. Germline CDR1 reads SGHDT; CDR2 reads YYEEEE. The CDR3 runs 16 residues. The trim removed 2 bases at V and 5 bases at J, leaving 4 bases unmatched. The CDR3 bases are TGTGCCAGCAGCTTAGGGACAGGGGGCCTGAATGAAAAACTGTTTTTT. Translated, it gives CASSLGTGGLNEKLFF.

This rearrangement joins TRBV27 to TRBJ2-5; a weak D match, TRBD2 (5 bases). The germline V and J ends were trimmed by 6 bases and 7 bases, with 12 bases remaining between them. Per germline, CDR1 MNHEY and CDR2 SMNVEV (reference sequence). The CDR3 sequence is 12 residues long. CDR3 in amino acids: CASRRARGTQYF. Written as DNA, the CDR3 is TGTGCCAGCAGGCGGGCCCGGGGGACCCAGTACTTC.

CDR3 in DNA: TGCGCCAGCACCGAACGACAGGGAGGGACTGAAGCTTTCTTT. It encodes CASTERQGGTEAFF. This chain connects TRBV5-1 to TRBJ1-1; 7 bases align to TRBD1. The germline V gene has CDR1 SGHRS and CDR2 YFSETQ. The CDR3 runs to 14 residues. J gave up 5 bases and V 6 bases, and 10 bases lay outside the gene matches.

The sample holds one count of this clone. This sequence joins TRBV5-4 and TRBJ2-3, with D possibly being TRBD1 (6 bases). V was trimmed by 2 bases and J by 2 bases, leaving 15 bases between them. This CDR3 has 16 residues. CDR1 SGHNT and CDR2 YYREEE come from the germline V gene (reference sequence). CDR3: CASSLQLDSLTDTQYF. The CDR3 region has the DNA TGTGCCAGCAGCTTACAATTGGACAGCCTCACAGATACGCAGTATTTT.

This clone was recorded a few times. V is TRBV5-5 and J is TRBJ1-2; D ambiguous. The length of the CDR3 is 14 residues. From germline, CDR1 is SGHKS and CDR2 YYEKEE (reference sequence). V was shortened by 2 bases and J by 8 bases, with 16 bases between the two germline ends. The CDR3 region is CASSFSRTLGGYTF. The CDR3, as DNA: TGTGCCAGCAGCTTCTCCAGGACCTTAGGCGGCTACACCTTC.

This clone appeared a single time. The chain employs TRBV6-6 and TRBJ1-2; TRBD1 is a possible D gene (6 bases). V shed 2 bases and J shed 1 base, with 11 bases lying between them. The CDR3 spans 15 residues. Germline V gives CDR1 MNHNY, CDR2 SVGAGI (reference sequence). CDR3 sequence: CASSYGTPINYGYTF. The CDR3 nucleotides are TGTGCCAGCAGTTACGGGACACCCATTAACTATGGCTACACCTTC.

This clone has only a few counts. The chain combines TRBV16 with TRBJ2-7; D is uncertain. V lost 0 bases to trimming and J lost 6 bases, with 9 bases between them. The germline V gene has CDR1 KGHSY and CDR2 FQNENV. CDR3 length equals 13 residues. CDR3 region: CASSQSTVGEQYF. The CDR3 DNA reads as TGTGCCAGCAGCCAATCAACAGTAGGCGAGCAGTACTTC.

This chain uses TRBV10-1 with TRBJ2-7, with 7 bases matching TRBD1. CDR3 length: 18 residues. Per the germline V gene, CDR1 is WNHNN and CDR2 is SYGVQD (reference sequence). V was pared by 7 bases and J by 4 bases, with 22 bases of the junction left unmatched. The CDR3 DNA reads TGCGCCAGCATTCCTAAGGGACAGCCATTAACTAGGGTATACGAGCAGTACTTC. This codes for CASIPKGQPLTRVYEQYF.

The J gene is TRBJ2-1, the V gene TRBV6-6, with D unclear. The CDR3 is 13 residues long. The V gene's germline CDR1 is MNHNY and CDR2 SVGAGI (reference sequence). Trimming took off 6 bases at V and 4 bases at J, with 10 bases between the two ends. DNA for the CDR3: TGTGCCAGCAGACCGGACCCTTACAATGAGCAGTTCTTC. This translates into CASRPDPYNEQFF.

Regarding this clone: Additional DNA sequences in this sample encode the identical CDR3. This chain connects TRBV30 to TRBJ2-2, with D perhaps TRBD1 (5 bases). Deletions cut 5 bases from V and 2 bases from J, with 6 bases between. CDR3 length equals 12 residues. Germline V CDR1 and CDR2: GTSNPN, SVGIG (reference sequence). DNA of the CDR3: TGTGCCTGGGGACAAAACACCGGGGAGCTGTTTTTT. This sequence encodes CAWGQNTGELFF.

This sequence joins TRBV19 and TRBJ1-5; D perhaps matches TRBD1 (6 bases). Per the germline V gene, CDR1 is LNHDA and CDR2 is SQIVND (reference sequence). The V and J ends lost 5 bases and 2 bases respectively, with 13 bases between them. This CDR3 is built from 15 residues. The CDR3 nucleotides are TGTGCCAGTAGTCGAGGGGGGAGGGGCAATCAGCCCCAGCATTTT. It is translated as CASSRGGRGNQPQHF.

In its sample, this clone was seen once. The chain recombines TRBV5-1 with TRBJ2-5; 11 bases map to TRBD2. The CDR3 spans 15 residues. After removal of 4 bases from V and 2 bases from J, the junction contained 4 bases not matched to a gene. CDR1 SGHRS and CDR2 YFSETQ come from the germline V gene. CDR3 bases: TGCGCCAGCAGCAGGGGACTAGCGGCGCAAGAGACCCAGTACTTC. This gives the protein CASSRGLAAQETQYF.

This clone was observed a handful of times. The chain is built from TRBV19 and TRBJ1-2; D remains ambiguous. The CDR3 is made up of 14 amino acids. V was cut by 5 bases and J by 8 bases, with 18 bases left in between. In germline, CDR1 is LNHDA, CDR2 SQIVND (reference sequence). Written as DNA, the CDR3 is TGTGCCAGTAGTTCCGCCAGCCCTCTCCACGGCTACACCTTC. Translating gives CASSSASPLHGYTF.

CDR3 nucleotides: TGTGCCAGCAGCTTAAGGTACGCGAATGAGCAGTTCTTC. Its protein product is CASSLRYANEQFF. This rearrangement joins TRBV7-3 to TRBJ2-1; no definite D call. The CDR3 has 13 residues. Germline assignment: CDR1 SGHTA and CDR2 FQGTGA. Trimming stripped 1 base from V and 7 bases from J, with 8 bases between.

The J gene is TRBJ2-2, the V gene TRBV7-3; 9 bases fit TRBD1. The CDR3 is 16 amino acids. The ends lost 5 bases at V and 8 bases at J; junction bases unmatched: 12. Germline-derived CDR1 and CDR2 are SGHTA and FQGTGA. The CDR3 loop is CASSPGGQGSPGELFF. CDR3 sequence (DNA): TGTGCCAGCAGCCCAGGGGGACAGGGCTCGCCGGGGGAGCTGTTTTTT.

V is TRBV19 and J is TRBJ1-4, with D uncertain. Trimming took off 4 bases at V and 14 bases at J, with 11 bases between the two ends. From germline, CDR1 is LNHDA and CDR2 SQIVND (reference sequence). There are 11 residues in the CDR3. CDR3 bases: TGTGCCAGTAGTACCGAATCCCGCCTGTTTTTT. Encoded protein: CASSTESRLFF.

The genes are TRBV30 and TRBJ1-4; D ambiguous. The CDR3 spans 13 residues. Germline assignment: CDR1 GTSNPN and CDR2 SVGIG (reference sequence). V was trimmed by 2 bases and J by 3 bases, leaving 7 bases between them. The DNA for the CDR3 is TGTGCCTGGAGTTGGGGTTCTAATGAAAAACTGTTTTTT. Translating it yields CAWSWGSNEKLFF.

This chain uses TRBV5-1 with TRBJ2-3; weak D call: TRBD2 (5 bases). CDR3 size: 14 residues. In germline, CDR1 is SGHRS, CDR2 YFSETQ. V was shortened by 5 bases and J by 2 bases, with 12 bases between the two germline ends. CDR3 in DNA: TGCGCCAGCAGAGGAGGACCTTTCACAGATACGCAGTATTTT. Translation gives CASRGGPFTDTQYF.